These 20 T cell receptor beta chains were sequenced from one sample in a study of T-cell reconstitution after alpha-beta-depleted transplantation in children. TCRbeta library construction was performed incorporating unique molecular identifiers. TCRdb redid the calling of the PCR reads with MiXCR, one entry per CDR3 protein. The sample has some 350,000 distinct CDR3 sequences, under 13% seen once. The specimen was PBMCs from the stem cell graft donor, collected from the stem cell graft. The receptors were sampled from a human donor who donated a stem cell graft to a child with acute lymphoblastic leukemia.

The gene calls are TRBV30 and TRBJ2-1; no firm D call. The germline V gene has CDR1 GTSNPN and CDR2 SVGIG (reference sequence). Trimming cost V 2 bases and J 2 bases, with 7 bases left between them. The CDR3 runs 13 residues. CDR3 sequence: CAWSPGPYNEQFF. The CDR3 DNA is TGTGCCTGGAGTCCTGGACCCTACAATGAGCAGTTCTTC.

V usage is TRBV27 and J usage is TRBJ2-7; D is perhaps TRBD1 (5 bases). Trimming took 3 bases from V and 4 from J, leaving 16 bases between them. Germline lookup yields CDR1 MNHEY and CDR2 SMNVEV (reference sequence). The CDR3 runs 15 residues. CDR3 coding DNA: TGTGCCAGCAGTTTGAGGTCAGGGTCCTATTACGAGCAGTACTTC. The encoded protein is CASSLRSGSYYEQYF.

Only a few counts were recorded for this clonotype. The V gene is TRBV7-9, the J gene TRBJ2-5; D gene ambiguous. The V and J ends lost 2 bases and 0 bases respectively, with 10 bases between them. Germline V gene data show CDR1 as SEHNR and CDR2 as FQNEAQ (reference sequence). The CDR3 runs to 15 residues. CDR3 DNA sequence: TGTGCCAGCAGCTTAAGAACACTTTACCAAGAGACCCAGTACTTC. Translating gives CASSLRTLYQETQYF.

This clonotype has a count of ten or more. The J gene is TRBJ2-2, the V gene TRBV4-1, with D perhaps TRBD2 (6 bases). Germline V gene data show CDR1 as MGHRA and CDR2 as YSYEKL. The CDR3 loop spans 16 amino acids. Trimming took off 4 bases at V and 6 bases at J, with 18 bases between the two ends. CDR3 nucleotide sequence: TGCGCCAGCAGCCTATCTCCGGGACTGCCATCCGGGGAGCTGTTTTTT. Its protein is CASSLSPGLPSGELFF.

This clonotype showed up just a few times. The chain carries TRBV7-8 and TRBJ2-3, with TRBD1 matching over 8 bases. Per germline, CDR1 SGHVS and CDR2 FQNEAQ. J was trimmed by 6 bases and V by 5 bases; bases with no gene match: 7. CDR3 length equals 14 residues. Written as DNA, the CDR3 is TGTGCCAGCAGCGGACAGGGTCGGTCCGATACGCAGTATTTT. Translating gives CASSGQGRSDTQYF.

This clonotype has just a few counts. J is TRBJ2-2 and V is TRBV4-2; TRBD1 matches at 10 bases. The CDR3 totals 16 residues. V was pared by 6 bases and J by 4 bases, with 8 bases of the junction left unmatched. The germline gives CDR1 LGHNA, CDR2 YNFKEQ. CDR3 region: CASSPARDRGTGELFF. As DNA, the CDR3 is TGTGCCAGCAGTCCCGCCCGGGACAGGGGCACCGGGGAGCTGTTTTTT.

This clonotype appeared a few times. The chain couples TRBV29-1 to TRBJ1-5; TRBD1 might be the D (5 bases). Trimming took off 6 bases at V and 4 bases at J, with 13 bases between the two ends. The CDR3 contains 13 residues. Germline V gene sequence: CDR1 SQVTM, CDR2 ANQGSEA. CDR3 nucleotides: TGCAGCGTCATCCTCCAGGGTAATCAGCCCCAGCATTTT. As protein: CSVILQGNQPQHF.

This clonotype was found many times. V is TRBV10-3 and J is TRBJ2-1; 7 bases are shared with TRBD2. This CDR3 has 12 residues. Trimming took 7 bases from V and 10 from J; bases not matched to a gene: 7. From germline, CDR1 is ENHRY and CDR2 SYGVKD. The CDR3 reads CAITEREGEQFF. In DNA form, the CDR3 reads TGTGCCATCACGGAGAGGGAGGGCGAGCAGTTCTTC.

This clonotype has just a few counts. DNA for the CDR3: TGTGCCAGCAGGGGGTGGCCCCGGGGAGAGACCCAGTACTTC. Translation: CASRGWPRGETQYF. The V gene is TRBV28, the J gene TRBJ2-5; TRBD2 is a possible D gene (5 bases). CDR1 and CDR2 from the germline V gene are MDHEN and SYDVKM. This CDR3 contains 14 residues. Trimming took off 6 bases at V and 4 bases at J, with 15 bases between the two ends. The variable domain in full, completed from reference TRBV28 and TRBJ2-5, reads DVKVTQSSRYLVKRTGEKVFLECVQDMDHENMFWYRQDPGLGLRLIYFSYDVKMKEKGDIPEGYSVSREKKERFSLILESASTNQTSMYLCASRGWPRGETQYFGPGTRLLVL.

This clonotype was detected only a few times. CDR3 loop: CASSLNSVGNIQYF. The CDR3 DNA follows: TGTGCCAGCAGCTTGAACAGCGTGGGGAACATTCAGTACTTC. The chain uses TRBV5-5 and TRBJ2-4; D unclear. The CDR3 length is 14 residues. CDR1 SGHKS and CDR2 YYEKEE come from the germline V gene (reference sequence). V dropped 1 base and J dropped 7 bases, with 12 bases sitting between them.

The V and J genes are TRBV5-1 and TRBJ1-1; TRBD1 might be the D (6 bases). The CDR3 runs to 14 residues. V gave up 6 bases and J gave up 4 bases, with 16 bases separating them. CDR1 and CDR2 (germline): SGHRS, YFSETQ. CDR3 DNA: TGCGCCAGCACCCCAGGGGATGATAGCACTGAAGCTTTCTTT. As protein: CASTPGDDSTEAFF.

The V and J genes are TRBV4-2 and TRBJ2-7; no clear D. V dropped 6 bases and J dropped 6 bases, with 15 bases sitting between them. CDR1 LGHNA and CDR2 YNFKEQ come from the germline V gene. The CDR3 sequence is 13 residues long. CDR3 region: CASSSLVAGEQYF. The CDR3 nucleotides read TGTGCCAGCAGTTCTTTGGTAGCCGGCGAGCAGTACTTC.

The chain combines TRBV7-2 with TRBJ2-1; possible D gene TRBD2, 5 bases. This CDR3 has 16 residues. V lost 1 base, J lost 3 bases, and 13 bases lay in between. Germline loops: CDR1 SGHTA, CDR2 FQGNSA. CDR3 coding DNA: TGTGCCAGCAGCTTAGAACGGGATTCTCTCTACAATGAGCAGTTCTTC. Protein sequence: CASSLERDSLYNEQFF.

The CDR3 loop is CASTSRGDLSYEQYF. In nucleotides, the CDR3 is TGTGCCAGCACATCTAGGGGGGACTTGTCCTACGAGCAGTACTTC. The J gene is TRBJ2-7, the V gene TRBV5-5, with D possibly being TRBD1 or TRBD2 (6 bases each). CDR3 length: 15 amino acids. V lost 6 bases and J 1 base, leaving 17 bases between the germline ends. Germline V lookup: CDR1 SGHKS, CDR2 YYEKEE (reference sequence).

This chain uses TRBV27 with TRBJ2-6; 11 bases map to TRBD2. This CDR3 has 20 residues. CDR1 and CDR2 (germline): MNHEY, SMNVEV (reference sequence). The junction had 12 bases not matched to a gene; V was cut back by 4 bases and J by 1 base. The CDR3 DNA reads TGTGCCAGCAGTTCCTACCTCCTACTAGCGGGAGTGTCTGGGGCCAACGTCCTGACTTTC. Encoded protein: CASSSYLLLAGVSGANVLTF.

The chain uses TRBV24-1 and TRBJ1-5; perhaps TRBD1 as D (6 bases). From germline, CDR1 is KGHDR and CDR2 SFDVKD. CDR3 size: 14 residues. V gave up 3 bases and J gave up 4 bases, with 9 bases separating them. Here the CDR3 DNA reads TGTGCCACCAGTGATCCGCAGGGGAATCAGCCCCAGCATTTT. Translated: CATSDPQGNQPQHF.

The sample holds a few counts of this clonotype. V and J are TRBV5-1 and TRBJ1-1; possibly TRBD1 for D (5 bases). V was trimmed by 4 bases and J by 1 base, leaving 14 bases between them. The CDR3 is 15 amino acids. Germline CDR1 is SGHRS and CDR2 is YFSETQ. The CDR3 sequence: CASSRQGNPNTEAFF. The CDR3 region has the DNA TGCGCCAGCAGCCGGCAGGGAAATCCGAACACTGAAGCTTTCTTT.

This clonotype was counted many times. The rearrangement uses TRBV5-1 and TRBJ2-2, with TRBD2 as a possible D gene (5 bases). CDR1 and CDR2 from the germline V gene are SGHRS and YFSETQ. Deletions cut 2 bases from V and 1 base from J, with 9 bases between. This CDR3 is 15 amino acids long. Written as DNA, the CDR3 is TGCGCCAGCAGCTTTGCAGCGGTGAACACCGGGGAGCTGTTTTTT. It codes for CASSFAAVNTGELFF.

This clonotype was seen more than once but under ten times. The rearrangement links TRBV29-1 to TRBJ2-4; 11 nucleotides match TRBD2. In germline, CDR1 is SQVTM, CDR2 ANQGSEA. The CDR3 contains 18 residues. V lost 2 bases to trimming and J lost 4 bases; unmatched junction nucleotides: 13. For the CDR3, the DNA is TGCAGCGTTGAAATACTAGCGGGAGAAGGGGACCTAAAAAACATTCAGTACTTC. Translated, it gives CSVEILAGEGDLKNIQYF.

V and J are TRBV29-1 and TRBJ2-1, with 12 bases that match TRBD2. The CDR3 is 17 residues long. CDR1 SQVTM and CDR2 ANQGSEA come from the germline V gene. J gave up 4 bases and V 2 bases, and 9 bases lay outside the gene matches. The CDR3 reads CSVELDPGTSGYNEQFF. The CDR3 nucleotides read TGCAGCGTTGAACTGGACCCTGGGACTAGCGGGTACAATGAGCAGTTCTTC.